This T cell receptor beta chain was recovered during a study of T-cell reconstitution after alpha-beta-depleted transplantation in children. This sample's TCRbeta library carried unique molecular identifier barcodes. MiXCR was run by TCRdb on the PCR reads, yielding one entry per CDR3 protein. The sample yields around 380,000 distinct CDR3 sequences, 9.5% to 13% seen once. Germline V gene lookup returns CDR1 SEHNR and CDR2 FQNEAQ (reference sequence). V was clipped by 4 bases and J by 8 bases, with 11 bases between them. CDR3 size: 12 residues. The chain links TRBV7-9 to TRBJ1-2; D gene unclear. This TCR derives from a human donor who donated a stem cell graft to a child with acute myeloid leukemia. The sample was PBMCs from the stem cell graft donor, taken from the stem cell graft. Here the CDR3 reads CASSWRVEGYTF. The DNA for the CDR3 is TGTGCCAGCAGCTGGAGGGTGGAAGGCTACACCTTC.